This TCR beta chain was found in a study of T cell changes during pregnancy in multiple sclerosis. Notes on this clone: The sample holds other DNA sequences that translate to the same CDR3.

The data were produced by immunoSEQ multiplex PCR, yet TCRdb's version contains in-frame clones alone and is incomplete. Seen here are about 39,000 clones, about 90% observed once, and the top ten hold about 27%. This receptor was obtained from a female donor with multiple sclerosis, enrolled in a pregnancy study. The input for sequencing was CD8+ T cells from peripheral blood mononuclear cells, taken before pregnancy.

CDR3 bases: TGTGCCAGTAGCGGGCGGGGGCCGCCGGGCACTGAAGCTTTCTTT. Translated: CASSGRGPPGTEAFF. This chain links TRBV19 with TRBJ1-1, with D possibly matching TRBD1 (6 bases). From germline, CDR1 is LNHDA and CDR2 SQIVND (reference sequence). The CDR3 loop spans 15 amino acids. Trimming pared 6 bases from V and 4 bases from J, leaving 18 bases between.